This T cell receptor beta chain was found in a study of T cells after yellow fever vaccination. This clonotype has a count of ten or more. V shed 9 bases, J shed 10 bases, and the junction held 8 bases outside the gene matches. Germline values: CDR1 MNHEY, CDR2 SVGAGI. The CDR3 is made up of 13 amino acids. TCRdb called the 5' RACE reads again in MiXCR, with one record for every CDR3 protein. The data show approximately 27,000 distinct CDR3 sequences, with 4.5% to 5.5% seen just once and about 10% held by the top ten. General study findings and limits: Of the clonotypes, a small share occurred in both CD4 and CD8 compartments. Although the secondary response was weaker, it peaked faster, at day 5 versus 15. From the bulk population, abundant clonotypes could contaminate and appear within FACS-sorted repertoires. Among primary-vaccination clones, most reappeared after the booster, at roughly 95% for CD4 and more than 75% for CD8.

This chain links TRBV6-5 with TRBJ2-1; TRBD2 matches at 11 bases. This TCR was sampled from a man in his thirties or forties who received the YFV17D yellow fever vaccine. This specimen was PBMCs, either bulk or a sorted T-cell subset (CD4+, CD8+, memory, or dextramer-sorted; not recorded which), taken 15 days after the yellow fever booster vaccination. The CDR3 is CASSGRVSGEQFF. The CDR3 DNA sequence: TGTGCCAGTAGCGGGAGGGTCTCTGGGGAGCAGTTCTTC.